The clone carrying this TCR beta chain was seen only a few times. Antigen specificity is unknown. This specimen belongs to a study of T cell repertoires in cytomegalovirus infection. Study context: It was recently identified HLA-C-restricted and well-studied HLA-B-restricted CMV epitopes that the study used. CMV infection and matching HLA type were both indicated by public TCR beta signatures.

This CDR3 is 12 amino acids long. Germline CDR1 and CDR2: SEHNR and FQNEAQ (reference sequence). Between the trimmed V and J ends, which lost 11 bases and 3 bases, there was a span of 13 bases. Notes on the study in general: HLA-C-restricted CMV clonotypes gave the most frequent clonotype in two of eight donors.

Each CDR3 protein gets one entry after TCRdb re-called the reads with MiXCR. The table shows about 60,000 distinct CDR3 sequences, with around 20% occurring only once. Sequences were derived from CD8+ T cells from cultured PBMCs, sampled from culture after CMV antigen stimulation. The chain carries TRBV7-9 and TRBJ2-5; D may be TRBD1 or TRBD2 (5 bases each). This TCR derives from a human donor in good health (CMV status not recorded). Some clones in this sample may be carry-over from other donors' samples. The DNA for the CDR3 is TGTGCCTCCCGGGACGCCGAAGAGACCCAGTACTTC. It yields the protein CASRDAEETQYF.